The rows below give T cell receptor beta chains drawn from one sample of a study of cytomegalovirus exposure and HLA in healthy donors. Clones were read by immunoSEQ multiplex PCR, and TCRdb kept only the in-frame ones, dropping some. Of 150,000 to 200,000 clones listed, about 71% are singletons. The sample taken for sequencing was PBMCs. The receptors shown here come from a man in his fifties in good health and CMV-seronegative. CDR3s include the opening cysteine and the closing phenylalanine or tryptophan. Fields, in order: V gene, J gene, D gene, CDR3 protein. D genes are given only for firm matches.

TRBV10-3	TRBJ2-3	-	CAIREAFGTDTQYF
TRBV25-1	TRBJ1-6	-	CASSESRGSSYNSPLHF
TRBV7-6	TRBJ2-5	-	CASSLGTSETQYF
TRBV11-2	TRBJ2-4	-	CASSVLENIQYF
TRBV5-1	TRBJ2-1	TRBD1	CASSRQGVDNEQFF
TRBV7-6	TRBJ2-5	TRBD1	CASSLGPTGGGQETQYF
TRBV7-3	TRBJ2-5	TRBD2	CASSWSGGSKETQYF
TRBV5-8	TRBJ1-1	TRBD1	CASSLGTGFTEAFF
TRBV6-1	TRBJ1-5	TRBD1	CASRPDRGPNQPQHF
TRBV7-9	TRBJ2-7	TRBD2	CASSLARASGVYEQYF
TRBV5-4	TRBJ2-1	TRBD1	CASSRTGINEQFF
TRBV5-5	TRBJ1-1	-	CTSSLGLTRTEAFF
TRBV7-8	TRBJ2-7	-	CASSLVAGRYEQYF
TRBV19	TRBJ1-2	TRBD1	CASSIRTGGVNYGYTF
TRBV14	TRBJ2-7	TRBD1	CASSRDRDDEQYF
TRBV6-5	TRBJ2-7	TRBD1	CASSPPGTGGYEQYF
TRBV19	TRBJ1-1	-	CASSLDSYAEAFF
TRBV6-5	TRBJ2-7	-	CASRAYHISSYEQYF
TRBV10-3	TRBJ1-6	-	CAISETAYNSPLHF
TRBV19	TRBJ1-1	TRBD1	CAGSTGMNTEAFF
TRBV27	TRBJ1-2	TRBD1	CASSLPLTGNPLYGYTF
TRBV19	TRBJ1-6	TRBD1	CASSRGDSKSPLHF
TRBV28	TRBJ1-1	-	CASRMGGADGMNTEAFF
TRBV19	TRBJ1-1	-	CASNHLRGDTEAFF
TRBV28	TRBJ1-1	-	CASSPAGGKRTEAFF
TRBV18	TRBJ2-3	TRBD2	CASSSAGLAGGTTDTQYF
TRBV19	TRBJ1-6	TRBD1	CASTLGAGGIGVHKRPLHF
TRBV5-4	TRBJ1-1	-	CASSFEVNTEAFF
TRBV4-2	TRBJ2-7	-	CASSQVRDGAYEQYF
TRBV5-1	TRBJ1-5	TRBD1	CASSRTGDQPQHF
TRBV7-9	TRBJ1-1	-	CASSLESGAFF
TRBV2	TRBJ1-2	TRBD1	CASSRGTGDGYTF
TRBV4-1	TRBJ1-2	-	CASSPPGGAPYGYTF
TRBV6-5	TRBJ1-4	-	CASSYSFGEEKLFF
TRBV5-6	TRBJ2-5	-	CASSQQILQETQYF
TRBV19	TRBJ1-6	-	CASSVNRYTDSPLHF
TRBV27	TRBJ1-1	-	CASSLQAAPMNTEAFF
TRBV6-6	TRBJ2-7	-	CASSYWIGEQYF
TRBV25-1	TRBJ2-2	TRBD1	CATERQGYTGELFF
TRBV6-1	TRBJ1-1	TRBD1	CASNGQGNTEAFF
TRBV28	TRBJ1-2	TRBD1	CASRPTGVGYGYTF
TRBV5-4	TRBJ1-1	-	CASSLSVNTEAFF
TRBV19	TRBJ1-2	-	CASSMGQGFEPTF
TRBV6-1	TRBJ1-4	TRBD1	CASRDWGQGDEKLFF
TRBV6-5	TRBJ1-5	-	CASSPYRDNQPQHF
TRBV5-4	TRBJ2-7	TRBD1	CASSQEPGQGANEQYF
TRBV9	TRBJ1-1	TRBD1	CASSEEQGANTEAFF
TRBV10-3	TRBJ2-3	-	CAISPNRADTQYF
TRBV4-3	TRBJ2-3	TRBD1	CASSQDPQGGTDTQYF